This TCR beta chain was sequenced in a study of cytomegalovirus exposure and HLA in healthy donors. Assay: immunoSEQ multiplex PCR; the TCRdb copy retains only in-frame clones and omits some. The data hold just under 150,000 clones, with roughly 87% observed a single time. Germline V CDR1 and CDR2: SGHDN, FVKESK. V trimming: 0 bases; J trimming: 6 bases; junction bases outside the gene matches: 11. The CDR3 runs 18 residues. The donors were part of the roughly 120-subject validation cohort, which stood apart from the approximately 670-subject first cohort. V and J are TRBV14 and TRBJ2-7; 13 nucleotides align to TRBD2. The origin of this receptor is a young man in good health and CMV-seropositive. Sequenced sample: PBMCs. Here the CDR3 reads CASSQDPPTSGGAREQYF. The CDR3 DNA follows: TGTGCCAGCAGCCAAGATCCCCCTACTAGCGGGGGGGCCCGCGAGCAGTACTTC.